One and the same sample provided the 24 T cell receptor beta chains below, sequenced in a study of T cell responses to AZD1222 COVID-19 vaccine. TCRdb keeps only in-frame clones here, not all; method: immunoSEQ multiplex PCR. This sample yields roughly 130,000 clones, of which 91% are seen a single time; roughly 7.5% belongs to the top ten. The sample consisted of peripheral blood, taken 28 days after the second dose of the MenACWY control vaccine. The origin of the receptors is an adult who received the MenACWY meningococcal vaccine as a control.

The rearrangement links TRBV5-1 to TRBJ2-3; D is unclear. V gave up 2 bases and J gave up 0 bases, with 7 bases separating them. Germline assignment: CDR1 SGHRS and CDR2 YFSETQ. This CDR3 region has 14 residues. CDR3 protein: CASSLGRSTDTQYF. In nucleotides, the CDR3 is TGCGCCAGCAGCTTAGGCAGGAGCACAGATACGCAGTATTTT.

The chain joins TRBV2 to TRBJ1-1; D gene ambiguous. Germline V lookup: CDR1 SNHLY, CDR2 FYNNEI. This CDR3 is 14 amino acids long. The germline V and J ends were trimmed by 0 bases and 11 bases, with 16 bases remaining between them. CDR3 DNA: TGTGCCAGCAGTGAAGCCCTGATAGGGCGGACGGCTTTCTTT. It yields the protein CASSEALIGRTAFF.

The V and J genes are TRBV7-2 and TRBJ1-1, with 7 bases that match TRBD1. V was clipped by 1 base and J by 1 base; unmatched bases: 0. The CDR3 sequence is 14 residues long. Germline CDR1 and CDR2: SGHTA and FQGNSA. CDR3 protein: CASSLEGANTEAFF. DNA of the CDR3: TGTGCCAGCAGCTTAGAGGGGGCGAACACTGAAGCTTTCTTT.

The CDR3 loop reads CASSLRDGYGYTF. As DNA, the CDR3 is TGTGCCAGCAGCTTGCGGGACGGCTATGGCTACACCTTC. The chain combines TRBV5-6 with TRBJ1-2; D possibly corresponds to TRBD1 (5 bases). The V end was cut by 1 base, the J end by 4 bases, with 8 bases between. Germline V gene data show CDR1 as SGHDT and CDR2 as YYEEEE. The length of the CDR3 is 13 residues.

The genes are TRBV5-1 and TRBJ1-3; D may be TRBD1 (5 bases). The CDR3 is 14 residues long. CDR1 is SGHRS, CDR2 YFSETQ, per germline. With 0 bases removed from V and 2 bases from J, the gap between germline ends came to 6 bases. The CDR3, as DNA: TGCGCCAGCAGCTTGGCAGGGACTGGAAACACCATATATTTT. Amino acids: CASSLAGTGNTIYF.

The J gene is TRBJ2-7, the V gene TRBV2; no clear D gene. Trimming took off 6 bases at V and 2 bases at J, with 11 bases between the two ends. CDR3 length: 13 residues. Germline CDR1 reads SNHLY; CDR2 reads FYNNEI. The CDR3: CASRSDGTYEQYF. CDR3 in DNA: TGTGCCAGCAGATCGGACGGTACCTACGAGCAGTACTTC.

The gene calls are TRBV28 and TRBJ2-5, with D perhaps assigned TRBD1 or TRBD2 (5 bases each). CDR1 is MDHEN, CDR2 SYDVKM, per germline. This CDR3 contains 13 residues. Deletions cut 6 bases from V and 2 bases from J, with 10 bases between. The CDR3: CASSTGGQETQYF. CDR3 DNA sequence: TGTGCCAGCAGCACAGGAGGACAAGAGACCCAGTACTTC.

Comment on this clone: At one end, the junction sequence differs from germline, possibly due to a read error. The genes are TRBV27 and TRBJ2-6; D remains unclear. The CDR3 has 13 amino acids. CDR1 MNHEY and CDR2 SMNVEV come from the germline V gene (reference sequence). The DNA for the CDR3 is TGTGCCAGCCTCTCCTCTAGGGCCAACGTCCTGACTTTC. Encoded protein: CASLSSRANVLTF.

This rearrangement joins TRBV18 to TRBJ2-7; no firm D call. V gave up 0 bases and J gave up 5 bases, with 14 bases separating them. The CDR3 runs 15 residues. CDR1 KGHSH and CDR2 LQKENI come from the germline V gene. CDR3 DNA sequence: TGTGCCAGCTCACCACCTGGCGCGCCCCAGGACGAGCAGTACTTC. Translated: CASSPPGAPQDEQYF.

V gene TRBV10-3 combines with J gene TRBJ2-2, with D possibly matching TRBD2 (5 bases). From germline, CDR1 is ENHRY and CDR2 SYGVKD. V was pared by 2 bases and J by 0 bases, with 16 bases between. The CDR3 extends over 18 amino acids. CDR3 DNA sequence: TGTGCCATCAGTGAGCCGGGAAGGGCCTTTACGAACACCGGGGAGCTGTTTTTT. This translates into CAISEPGRAFTNTGELFF.

The chain is built from TRBV5-1 and TRBJ1-1; 10 nucleotides align to TRBD1. This CDR3 is 16 amino acids long. CDR1 is SGHRS and CDR2 is YFSETQ in the germline V gene. The V gene end was trimmed by 0 bases and the J gene end by 0 bases; junction bases not matched to a gene: 2. This CDR3 is CASSLETGGVNTEAFF. The DNA for the CDR3 is TGCGCCAGCAGCTTGGAGACAGGGGGCGTGAACACTGAAGCTTTCTTT.

The chain links TRBV6-4 to TRBJ2-3; either TRBD1 or TRBD2 may fit D (5 bases each). CDR1 is MRHNA, CDR2 SNTAGT, per germline. The CDR3 is made up of 16 amino acids. V was shortened by 0 bases and J by 2 bases, with 12 bases between the two germline ends. The DNA for the CDR3 is TGTGCCAGCAGTGACTCAGCAGGGACGGCCACAGATACGCAGTATTTT. Translated, it gives CASSDSAGTATDTQYF.

The rearrangement joins TRBV4-3 to TRBJ1-2; 9 bases match TRBD1. The CDR3 spans 16 residues. Per the germline V gene, CDR1 is LGHNA and CDR2 is YSLEER. The V and J ends lost 0 bases and 8 bases, in that order; junction bases with no gene match: 10. Here the CDR3 reads CASSQELVQGATGYTF. CDR3 sequence (DNA): TGCGCCAGCAGCCAAGAGTTAGTACAGGGGGCGACGGGCTACACCTTC.

The rearrangement uses TRBV19 and TRBJ1-5, with TRBD1 matching over 7 bases. The CDR3 is 16 residues long. Germline V gene data show CDR1 as LNHDA and CDR2 as SQIVND (reference sequence). Losses at the gene ends were 7 bases for V and 3 bases for J; bases not matched to a gene: 12. The CDR3 nucleotides read TGTGCCAGTATAGGGGTCACAGGGGACCCCAATCAGCCCCAGCATTTT. This gives the protein CASIGVTGDPNQPQHF. The complete variable domain, with remaining parts taken from reference TRBV19 and TRBJ1-5, reads DGGITQSPKYLFRKEGQNVTLSCEQNLNHDAMYWYRQDPGQGLRLIYYSQIVNDFQKGDIAEGYSVSREKKESFPLTVTSAQKNPTAFYLCASIGVTGDPNQPQHFGDGTRLSIL.

V is TRBV7-2 and J is TRBJ2-3, with TRBD1 matching 8 bases. Germline CDR1 and CDR2: SGHTA and FQGNSA. V trimming: 3 bases; J trimming: 4 bases; junction bases outside the gene matches: 3. The CDR3 runs 14 residues. The CDR3 loop reads CASSFQQGADTQYF. CDR3 sequence (DNA): TGTGCCAGCAGCTTCCAACAGGGGGCAGATACGCAGTATTTT.

This chain links TRBV5-6 with TRBJ2-3; TRBD2 agrees at 7 bases. Germline V gene sequence: CDR1 SGHDT, CDR2 YYEEEE. The CDR3 is 16 amino acids. V lost 1 base, J lost 0 bases, and 5 bases stayed unmatched. In DNA, the CDR3 is TGTGCCAGCAGCTTGTCGCTAGCGGCTAGCACAGATACGCAGTATTTT. This translates into CASSLSLAASTDTQYF.

The rearrangement uses TRBV27 and TRBJ2-1, with 13 bases matching TRBD2. The V gene end was trimmed by 6 bases and the J gene end by 9 bases; junction bases not matched to a gene: 8. The CDR3 is 15 residues long. The germline V gene encodes CDR1 MNHEY and CDR2 SMNVEV (reference sequence). DNA for the CDR3: TGTGCCAGCAGCCTTGGACTAGCGGGAGTTAGTGAGCAGTTCTTC. This encodes CASSLGLAGVSEQFF.

The chain has TRBV7-7 and TRBJ2-5; 7 nucleotides line up with TRBD2. CDR1 SSHAT and CDR2 FNYEAQ come from the germline V gene (reference sequence). CDR3 size: 16 residues. V lost 3 bases to trimming and J lost 1 base; unmatched junction nucleotides: 8. CDR3 sequence (DNA): TGTGCCAGCAGCTTGGGGCGGGGGAGCTTCCAAGAGACCCAGTACTTC. It is translated as CASSLGRGSFQETQYF.

The chain combines TRBV7-9 with TRBJ2-3; D might be TRBD1 or TRBD2, each matching 5 bases. In germline, CDR1 is SEHNR, CDR2 FQNEAQ (reference sequence). V lost 4 bases, J lost 12 bases, and 17 bases lay in between. The CDR3 is made up of 13 amino acids. CDR3 region: CASSSYEGTDQYF. CDR3 DNA: TGTGCCAGCAGCTCCTACGAGGGGACGGACCAGTATTTT.

The rearrangement links TRBV19 to TRBJ1-3; a possible D gene is TRBD1 (5 bases). The CDR3 extends over 13 amino acids. The germline V gene has CDR1 LNHDA and CDR2 SQIVND (reference sequence). V dropped 7 bases and J dropped 3 bases, with 10 bases sitting between them. CDR3 in amino acids: CASTTGFGNTIYF. The CDR3 region has the DNA TGTGCCAGTACAACAGGTTTTGGAAACACCATATATTTT.

This chain connects TRBV19 to TRBJ2-2, with D maybe TRBD2 (5 bases). This CDR3 contains 14 residues. The V gene's germline CDR1 is LNHDA and CDR2 SQIVND (reference sequence). V gave up 7 bases and J gave up 1 base, with 10 bases separating them. CDR3 nucleotide sequence: TGTGCCAGTACCCCACGGGAGAACACCGGGGAGCTGTTTTTT. Its translation is CASTPRENTGELFF.

The rearrangement links TRBV27 to TRBJ2-7, with 8 positions matching TRBD1. The J segment lost 6 bases and the V segment lost 5 bases, leaving 6 bases of the junction unmatched. Germline loops: CDR1 MNHEY, CDR2 SMNVEV (reference sequence). The CDR3 is 13 amino acids. This chain's CDR3 is CASSGQGLAEQYF. In DNA form, the CDR3 reads TGTGCCAGCAGTGGACAGGGTTTGGCCGAGCAGTACTTC.

Notes on this clone: The identical CDR3 is also encoded by other nucleotide sequences in the sample. The chain uses TRBV7-8 and TRBJ1-2; unclear D gene. Germline loops: CDR1 SGHVS, CDR2 FQNEAQ. The CDR3 sequence is 14 residues long. V lost 4 bases, J lost 0 bases, and 9 bases lay in between. The chain's CDR3 is CASSSGGSNYGYTF. The CDR3 coding sequence is TGTGCCAGCAGCTCAGGCGGATCTAACTATGGCTACACCTTC.

The chain combines TRBV19 with TRBJ2-5; D may match TRBD1 or TRBD2 (5 bases each). This CDR3 spans 15 amino acids. With 1 base removed from V and 4 bases from J, the gap between germline ends came to 13 bases. The germline V gene encodes CDR1 LNHDA and CDR2 SQIVND (reference sequence). The CDR3, as DNA: TGTGCCAGTAGTATAGGGGGTGGGGGACGAGAGACCCAGTACTTC. Translation: CASSIGGGGRETQYF.